Listed below are T cell receptor beta chains from one sample, sequenced in a study of cytomegalovirus exposure and HLA in healthy donors. The repertoire was sequenced with immunoSEQ multiplex PCR; TCRdb's copy has only in-frame clones and lacks some. In the table there are over 150,000 clones, roughly 85% of which are singletons. Sequencing was carried out using PBMCs. These receptors originate from a woman in her thirties in good health and CMV-seronegative. Both conserved end residues are part of each CDR3. Each record gives: CDR3 DNA, CDR3 protein, clone size, V gene, J gene, D gene. A D gene is named only where the DNA matches it firmly. Clone size is given for some rows only: seen once, a few or many times, or a class if the clone is expanded.

CDR3 DNA: TGCGCCAGCAGCCGGACTAAAAACACTGAAGCTTTCTTT
CDR3 protein: CASSRTKNTEAFF
clone size: NA
V gene: TRBV5-1
J gene: TRBJ1-1
D gene: NA

CDR3 DNA: TGTGCCAGCAGCCCTGGACTATCCTACAATGAGCAGTTCTTC
CDR3 protein: CASSPGLSYNEQFF
clone size: once
V gene: TRBV7-2
J gene: TRBJ2-1
D gene: NA

CDR3 DNA: TGTGCCAGCAGTGAGAGTGGGGGGGGATGGGAAAAACTGTTTTTT
CDR3 protein: CASSESGGGWEKLFF
clone size: NA
V gene: TRBV6-1
J gene: TRBJ1-4
D gene: NA

CDR3 DNA: TGTGCCAGTAGAGTTGGGTCCCGGAGGTTTGGAGAGACCCAGTACTTC
CDR3 protein: CASRVGSRRFGETQYF
clone size: NA
V gene: TRBV19
J gene: TRBJ2-5
D gene: NA

CDR3 DNA: TGTGCCAGCAGTCCCGATTTCAGGGGGCACAATCAGCCCCAGCATTTT
CDR3 protein: CASSPDFRGHNQPQHF
clone size: NA
V gene: TRBV7-8
J gene: TRBJ1-5
D gene: TRBD1

CDR3 DNA: TGTGCCAGCAGCTTCCAGTTTACAGATACGCAGTATTTT
CDR3 protein: CASSFQFTDTQYF
clone size: NA
V gene: TRBV7-2
J gene: TRBJ2-3
D gene: NA

CDR3 DNA: TGTGCCAGCAGCCGACAGGGTTCACGTTATAATTCACCCCTCCACTTT
CDR3 protein: CASSRQGSRYNSPLHF
clone size: few
V gene: TRBV13
J gene: TRBJ1-6
D gene: TRBD1

CDR3 DNA: TGTGCCAGCAGCTCCCTCCGGACAGGGTCGAACACTGAAGCTTTCTTT
CDR3 protein: CASSSLRTGSNTEAFF
clone size: NA
V gene: TRBV27
J gene: TRBJ1-1
D gene: TRBD1

CDR3 DNA: TGCAGCGCTGACGCGGGGGGTGAGCAGTACTTC
CDR3 protein: CSADAGGEQYF
clone size: NA
V gene: TRBV29-1
J gene: TRBJ2-7
D gene: TRBD2

CDR3 DNA: TGTGCCAGTAGTCCCGGGAGTCGGGGGTGGAGGAACACTGAAGCTTTCTTT
CDR3 protein: CASSPGSRGWRNTEAFF
clone size: NA
V gene: TRBV19
J gene: TRBJ1-1
D gene: NA

CDR3 DNA: TGTGCCAGCAGTGAACTAGGCCACCAGGAGGATTCACCCCTCCACTTT
CDR3 protein: CASSELGHQEDSPLHF
clone size: NA
V gene: TRBV2
J gene: TRBJ1-6
D gene: NA

CDR3 DNA: TGTGCCACCAGCAGGGGGCCTGGGCAGGACTCCTACGAGCAGTACTTC
CDR3 protein: CATSRGPGQDSYEQYF
clone size: NA
V gene: TRBV15
J gene: TRBJ2-7
D gene: NA

CDR3 DNA: TGCAGCGTTGTATCGGTCGGGGAGCTGTTTTTT
CDR3 protein: CSVVSVGELFF
clone size: NA
V gene: TRBV29-1
J gene: TRBJ2-2
D gene: NA

CDR3 DNA: TGTGCTAGTGGTTTGGTACTCGGGGGAGGGGCCTACGAGCAGTACTTC
CDR3 protein: CASGLVLGGGAYEQYF
clone size: NA
V gene: TRBV12-5
J gene: TRBJ2-7
D gene: TRBD2

CDR3 DNA: TGTGCCAGCAGCCCCGCCGCGCGTAGCACTAATGAAAAACTGTTTTTT
CDR3 protein: CASSPAARSTNEKLFF
clone size: NA
V gene: TRBV7-9
J gene: TRBJ1-4
D gene: NA

CDR3 DNA: TGCGCCAGCAGCACGGGACAGGGTAGGTGGGATACGCAGTATTTT
CDR3 protein: CASSTGQGRWDTQYF
clone size: NA
V gene: TRBV5-1
J gene: TRBJ2-3
D gene: TRBD1

CDR3 DNA: TGTGCCAGCAGTGGGGACAGGGAAAGCTACACCTTC
CDR3 protein: CASSGDRESYTF
clone size: once
V gene: TRBV25-1
J gene: TRBJ1-2
D gene: TRBD1

CDR3 DNA: TGTGCCAGCAGCTCGACAGGGCCGCGGACTGAAGCTTTCTTT
CDR3 protein: CASSSTGPRTEAFF
clone size: few
V gene: TRBV7-9
J gene: TRBJ1-1
D gene: TRBD1

CDR3 DNA: TGTGCCAGCAGTTATGGGCGGGAGGGCCTTGGAGATGAGCAGTTCTTC
CDR3 protein: CASSYGREGLGDEQFF
clone size: NA
V gene: TRBV6-5
J gene: TRBJ2-1
D gene: TRBD2

CDR3 DNA: TGTGCCAGCAGCGTAGATGCCCTAGGCTACGAGCAGTACTTC
CDR3 protein: CASSVDALGYEQYF
clone size: NA
V gene: TRBV27
J gene: TRBJ2-7
D gene: NA

CDR3 DNA: TGTGCCAGCAGAGACAGTTATCAGCCCCAGCATTTT
CDR3 protein: CASRDSYQPQHF
clone size: few
V gene: TRBV6-6
J gene: TRBJ1-5
D gene: NA

CDR3 DNA: TGTGCCAGCAGCCCGGGACTTAATTCACCCCTCCACTTT
CDR3 protein: CASSPGLNSPLHF
clone size: NA
V gene: TRBV5-4
J gene: TRBJ1-6
D gene: NA

CDR3 DNA: TGTGCCACCCCAAGGGGTGAGCAGTTCTTC
CDR3 protein: CATPRGEQFF
clone size: once
V gene: TRBV21-1
J gene: TRBJ2-1
D gene: NA

CDR3 DNA: TGTGCCAGCAGCGTAGTGGGACAGGGGTACAATGAGCAGTTCTTC
CDR3 protein: CASSVVGQGYNEQFF
clone size: NA
V gene: TRBV9
J gene: TRBJ2-1
D gene: TRBD1

CDR3 DNA: TGTGCCAGCAGCTTAGACAGACTTAACACTGAAGCTTTCTTT
CDR3 protein: CASSLDRLNTEAFF
clone size: once
V gene: TRBV11-2
J gene: TRBJ1-1
D gene: NA

CDR3 DNA: TGTGCCAGCAGACACAGGGGTACGTGGGACAATGAGCAGTTCTTC
CDR3 protein: CASRHRGTWDNEQFF
clone size: NA
V gene: TRBV7-2
J gene: TRBJ2-1
D gene: TRBD1

CDR3 DNA: TGTGCCAGCGGCCCACCCCAAGGGGGGGGGCAGTTCTTC
CDR3 protein: CASGPPQGGGQFF
clone size: NA
V gene: TRBV7-3
J gene: TRBJ2-1
D gene: NA

CDR3 DNA: TGTGCCAGCAGCTTCCGGACGATCCGGGACAAGGAGACCCAGTACTTC
CDR3 protein: CASSFRTIRDKETQYF
clone size: NA
V gene: TRBV5-6
J gene: TRBJ2-5
D gene: NA

CDR3 DNA: TGCGCCAGCAGTGAGTCCTCGGCTCCCAGGGAGACCCAGTACTTC
CDR3 protein: CASSESSAPRETQYF
clone size: NA
V gene: TRBV10-2
J gene: TRBJ2-5
D gene: NA

CDR3 DNA: TGTGCCAGCAGCCCTTCAGGGCGCTATAATTCACCCCTCCACTTT
CDR3 protein: CASSPSGRYNSPLHF
clone size: NA
V gene: TRBV7-9
J gene: TRBJ1-6
D gene: NA

CDR3 DNA: TGTGCCAGCATCCAATCCGGGGGGGGACCTAGGGAAACTGAAGCTTTCTTT
CDR3 protein: CASIQSGGGPRETEAFF
clone size: NA
V gene: TRBV7-9
J gene: TRBJ1-1
D gene: NA

CDR3 DNA: TGCAGCGGCGGACAGATAGCGAACACTGAAGCTTTCTTT
CDR3 protein: CSGGQIANTEAFF
clone size: NA
V gene: TRBV29-1
J gene: TRBJ1-1
D gene: NA

CDR3 DNA: TGTGCCAGCAGCCCCGGAGGGACAACTAATGAAAAACTGTTTTTT
CDR3 protein: CASSPGGTTNEKLFF
clone size: NA
V gene: TRBV7-9
J gene: TRBJ1-4
D gene: NA

CDR3 DNA: TGTGCCAGCAGCTTAAATCCGGGAGACAGAGAGACCCAGTACTTC
CDR3 protein: CASSLNPGDRETQYF
clone size: NA
V gene: TRBV7-3
J gene: TRBJ2-5
D gene: NA

CDR3 DNA: TGTGCCAGCAGCTTGGGACAGTTGAACACTGAAGCTTTCTTT
CDR3 protein: CASSLGQLNTEAFF
clone size: NA
V gene: TRBV11-1
J gene: TRBJ1-1
D gene: TRBD1

CDR3 DNA: TGTGCCAGCAGCCCAGTTAAAATACAGGGCTGGGTGACTGAAGCTTTCTTT
CDR3 protein: CASSPVKIQGWVTEAFF
clone size: NA
V gene: TRBV5-6
J gene: TRBJ1-1
D gene: NA

CDR3 DNA: TGTGCCAGCAGCTCCTTTCGACATAGATCGAACACTGAAGCTTTCTTT
CDR3 protein: CASSSFRHRSNTEAFF
clone size: NA
V gene: TRBV11-2
J gene: TRBJ1-1
D gene: NA

CDR3 DNA: TGTGCCAGCAGCCCGGGACTAGCGGGAGAAAGGACCGGGGAGCTGTTTTTT
CDR3 protein: CASSPGLAGERTGELFF
clone size: NA
V gene: TRBV5-6
J gene: TRBJ2-2
D gene: TRBD2

CDR3 DNA: TGTGCCAGCAGTTACAGGGACAGGGCTTTTGGCTACACCTTC
CDR3 protein: CASSYRDRAFGYTF
clone size: NA
V gene: TRBV6-5
J gene: TRBJ1-2
D gene: TRBD1

CDR3 DNA: TGTGCCAGCAGCGCTCGGGGGGGAGGCGAAGAGACCCAGTACTTC
CDR3 protein: CASSARGGGEETQYF
clone size: NA
V gene: TRBV9
J gene: TRBJ2-5
D gene: TRBD2

CDR3 DNA: TGTGCCAGCAGCTTAACGGGAACCTACGAGCAGTACTTC
CDR3 protein: CASSLTGTYEQYF
clone size: NA
V gene: TRBV11-2
J gene: TRBJ2-7
D gene: NA

CDR3 DNA: TGTGCCAGTAGGCCTCAGGGCGGTGAAGCTTTCTTT
CDR3 protein: CASRPQGGEAFF
clone size: NA
V gene: TRBV19
J gene: TRBJ1-1
D gene: NA

CDR3 DNA: TGTGCCTGTACCGGACAGGGGGTGTACTATGGCTACACCTTC
CDR3 protein: CACTGQGVYYGYTF
clone size: NA
V gene: TRBV30
J gene: TRBJ1-2
D gene: TRBD1

CDR3 DNA: TGTGCCAGTAACATAGCGGGGACCTACAATGAGCAGTTCTTC
CDR3 protein: CASNIAGTYNEQFF
clone size: NA
V gene: TRBV28
J gene: TRBJ2-1
D gene: TRBD2

CDR3 DNA: TGTGCCAGCAGCTTACCTGGCGGGAGAGGAGGCGGCAATGAGCAGTTCTTC
CDR3 protein: CASSLPGGRGGGNEQFF
clone size: NA
V gene: TRBV5-4
J gene: TRBJ2-1
D gene: TRBD2

CDR3 DNA: TGTGCCAGCTCCAGGGAATCCCCCTATAATTCACCCCTCCACTTT
CDR3 protein: CASSRESPYNSPLHF
clone size: once
V gene: TRBV5-4
J gene: TRBJ1-6
D gene: NA

CDR3 DNA: TGTGCCAGCTCACCAACCGGGGATGAAAAACTGTTTTTT
CDR3 protein: CASSPTGDEKLFF
clone size: NA
V gene: TRBV18
J gene: TRBJ1-4
D gene: NA

CDR3 DNA: TGCAGCGTTGAATTGGGGGGACAGGGGGCCTATGAGCAGTTCTTC
CDR3 protein: CSVELGGQGAYEQFF
clone size: once
V gene: TRBV29-1
J gene: TRBJ2-1
D gene: TRBD1

CDR3 DNA: TGTGCCAGTGGGGGGGGTCAAAGCTACAATGAGCAGTTCTTC
CDR3 protein: CASGGGQSYNEQFF
clone size: NA
V gene: TRBV19
J gene: TRBJ2-1
D gene: TRBD2

CDR3 DNA: TGTGCCAGCAGTTACAGCACTGAGCAGTTCTTC
CDR3 protein: CASSYSTEQFF
clone size: NA
V gene: TRBV6-6
J gene: TRBJ2-1
D gene: NA

CDR3 DNA: TGCAGCGCCCTCCGTAGCGGGGTCCCCCAAGAGACCCAGTACTTC
CDR3 protein: CSALRSGVPQETQYF
clone size: once
V gene: TRBV29-1
J gene: TRBJ2-5
D gene: TRBD2

CDR3 DNA: TGTGCCAGCAGCATCTCAGAGGGCAATCAGCCCCAGCATTTT
CDR3 protein: CASSISEGNQPQHF
clone size: NA
V gene: TRBV7-6
J gene: TRBJ1-5
D gene: NA

CDR3 DNA: TGTGCCAGCAGGTGGGAGTCCTCCTACGAGCAGTACTTC
CDR3 protein: CASRWESSYEQYF
clone size: once
V gene: TRBV7-9
J gene: TRBJ2-7
D gene: NA

CDR3 DNA: TGTGCCAGCTCACCATCGCGATTTCTCTACGAGCAGTACTTC
CDR3 protein: CASSPSRFLYEQYF
clone size: NA
V gene: TRBV18
J gene: TRBJ2-7
D gene: NA

CDR3 DNA: TGTGCCAGCAGCCCCAGGACAGGCTACTATGGCTACACCTTC
CDR3 protein: CASSPRTGYYGYTF
clone size: NA
V gene: TRBV7-2
J gene: TRBJ1-2
D gene: TRBD1

CDR3 DNA: TGTGCCAGCAGTTGGCAGATGTCCTACGAGCAGTACTTC
CDR3 protein: CASSWQMSYEQYF
clone size: NA
V gene: TRBV27
J gene: TRBJ2-7
D gene: NA

CDR3 DNA: TGTGCCAGTAAATGGACAGGTGAAGCTTTCTTT
CDR3 protein: CASKWTGEAFF
clone size: few
V gene: TRBV19
J gene: TRBJ1-1
D gene: TRBD1

CDR3 DNA: TGTGCCTGGAGTCAGGGGGATTACAATGAGCAGTTCTTC
CDR3 protein: CAWSQGDYNEQFF
clone size: NA
V gene: TRBV30
J gene: TRBJ2-1
D gene: TRBD1

CDR3 DNA: TGTGCCAGCCGGACAGGGGCGAACACTGAAGCTTTCTTT
CDR3 protein: CASRTGANTEAFF
clone size: NA
V gene: TRBV19
J gene: TRBJ1-1
D gene: TRBD1

CDR3 DNA: TGTGCCAGCAGCTTAGCTAACAGGGGTTACGAGCAGTACTTC
CDR3 protein: CASSLANRGYEQYF
clone size: NA
V gene: TRBV7-8
J gene: TRBJ2-7
D gene: TRBD1